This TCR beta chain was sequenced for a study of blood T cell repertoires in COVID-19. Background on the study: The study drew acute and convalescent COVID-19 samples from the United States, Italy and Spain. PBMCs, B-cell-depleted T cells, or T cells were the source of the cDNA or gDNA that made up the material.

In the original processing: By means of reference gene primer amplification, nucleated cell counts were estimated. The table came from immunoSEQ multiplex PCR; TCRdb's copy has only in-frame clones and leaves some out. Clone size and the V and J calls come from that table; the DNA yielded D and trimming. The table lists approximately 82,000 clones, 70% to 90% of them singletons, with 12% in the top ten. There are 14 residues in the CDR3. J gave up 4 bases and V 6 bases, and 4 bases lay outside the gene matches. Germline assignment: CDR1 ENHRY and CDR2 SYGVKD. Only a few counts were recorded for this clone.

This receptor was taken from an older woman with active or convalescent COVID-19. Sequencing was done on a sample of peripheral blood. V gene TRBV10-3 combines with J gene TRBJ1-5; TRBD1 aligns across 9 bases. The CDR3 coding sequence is TGTGCCATCAGGGGGGACAGGGAGAATCAGCCCCAGCATTTT. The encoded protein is CAIRGDRENQPQHF.